These 7 T cell receptor beta chains originate from one sample sequenced in a study of T cells in Graves' hyperthyroidism and ophthalmopathy (dated by TCRdb to between 2018 and 2020). Preparation of the library involved multiplex PCR. The instrument given in TCRdb is Illumina HiSeq 2000. TCR beta CDR3 regions were amplified from RNA transcripts. A first-round RT-PCR of the TCR CDR3 used the HTBI primer set with the Qiagen OneStep RT-PCR kit. The public reads were reanalyzed by TCRdb: fastp trimming at Q25, MiXCR alignment, in-frame beta chains only. When rows share a CDR3 protein, they turn into one entry using the most common DNA and genes. Within this sample are approximately 420,000 distinct CDR3 sequences, with around 13% of them counted one time only. The ten largest clones add up to 4% to 6.5% of the sample. Sequencing was performed on blood. The receptors originated from a young woman with Graves' hyperthyroidism.

This chain joins TRBV4-3 and TRBJ2-2; 11 bases fit TRBD2. CDR1 and CDR2 from the germline V gene are LGHNA and YSLEER. CDR3 length equals 17 residues. Trimming took 2 bases from V and 4 from J; bases not matched to a gene: 6. CDR3 sequence: CASSQSILAGVTGELFF. The CDR3, as DNA: TGCGCCAGCAGCCAAAGTATACTAGCGGGAGTCACCGGGGAGCTGTTTTTT.

This clonotype was counted ten times or more. V usage is TRBV5-1 and J usage is TRBJ1-1; D is unclear. Germline V gene lookup returns CDR1 SGHRS and CDR2 YFSETQ. This CDR3 has 17 amino acids. V lost 0 bases and J 3 bases, leaving 18 bases between the germline ends. The CDR3 region has the DNA TGCGCCAGCAGCTTGGGAGGGTTAAGAGAGTCGTACACTGAAGCTTTCTTT. It encodes CASSLGGLRESYTEAFF.

This clonotype came up a few times. This chain links TRBV6-2 or TRBV6-3 with TRBJ1-5; TRBD1 might be the D (6 bases). Trimming took off 8 bases at V and 0 bases at J, with 11 bases between the two ends. This CDR3 contains 14 residues. The germline V gene has CDR1 MNHEY and CDR2 SVGEGT. This chain's CDR3 is CASVRDNSNQPQHF. CDR3 bases: TGTGCCAGCGTGAGGGACAATAGCAATCAGCCCCAGCATTTT.

In its sample, this clonotype was seen many times. This sequence joins TRBV11-2 and TRBJ2-7; D possibly corresponds to TRBD2 (6 bases). The V gene's germline CDR1 is SGHAT and CDR2 FQNNGV. The ends were cut back, 0 bases at V and 6 bases at J, with 6 bases in the middle. CDR3 length: 12 residues. The CDR3 DNA follows: TGTGCCAGCAGCTTAGACGGGGGCGAGCAGTACTTC. Its protein is CASSLDGGEQYF.

This clonotype was observed at least ten times. The rearrangement uses TRBV12-3 or TRBV12-4 and TRBJ1-1, with D possibly matching TRBD1 (6 bases). V dropped 3 bases and J dropped 6 bases, with 20 bases sitting between them. There are 16 residues in the CDR3. The chain's CDR3 is CASSFAAGETLAEAFF. DNA for the CDR3: TGTGCCAGCAGTTTCGCGGCAGGGGAGACCTTGGCTGAAGCTTTCTTT.

This clonotype has at least ten counts. The chain uses TRBV6-2 or TRBV6-3 and TRBJ1-5, with a tentative D call TRBD1 (5 bases). Germline V gene data show CDR1 as MNHEY and CDR2 as SVGEGT. The germline V and J ends were trimmed by 2 bases and 6 bases, with 11 bases remaining between them. The CDR3 has 14 amino acids. CDR3 nucleotide sequence: TGTGCCAGCAGTTACACGCAGGGAGGTCAGCCCCAGCATTTT. Its translation: CASSYTQGGQPQHF.

This clonotype was detected ten times or more. V is TRBV28 and J is TRBJ1-4; D is ambiguous. Germline V gene data show CDR1 as MDHEN and CDR2 as SYDVKM. V dropped 5 bases and J dropped 3 bases, with 13 bases sitting between them. This CDR3 comprises 15 residues. The CDR3 protein is CASSPVEGSNEKLFF. CDR3 bases: TGTGCCAGCAGTCCCGTGGAGGGCTCTAATGAAAAACTGTTTTTT.